One and the same sample provided the 23 T cell receptor beta chains below, sequenced in a study of PD-L1 blockade in urothelial cancer. Sequencing was performed with immunoSEQ multiplex PCR; in TCRdb, only in-frame clones are kept and a portion is missing. The table records more than 75,000 clones, roughly 90% of them present only once. The source was PBMCs, collected around atezolizumab (anti-PD-L1) treatment. These receptors all stem from a man in his fifties or sixties with urothelial cancer.

This chain uses TRBV5-1 with TRBJ2-3; 15 bases align to TRBD2. J lost 2 bases, V lost 3 bases, and 4 bases had no gene match. The CDR3 spans 17 residues. Per the germline V gene, CDR1 is SGHRS and CDR2 is YFSETQ. In DNA form, the CDR3 reads TGCGCCAGCAGCTGGACTAGCGGGAGGGCCACCACAGATACGCAGTATTTT. Translation gives CASSWTSGRATTDTQYF.

The chain is built from TRBV6-5 and TRBJ1-2; 8 bases are shared with TRBD1. Germline CDR1 and CDR2: MNHEY and SVGAGI. J gave up 7 bases and V 4 bases, and 11 bases lay outside the gene matches. CDR3 length: 15 amino acids. The CDR3 DNA reads as TGTGCCAGCAGTTTTGTTGGACAGGGCCGCCCTGGCTACACCTTC. Protein: CASSFVGQGRPGYTF.

DNA for the CDR3: TGTGCCAGCAGCTCGACAGCTAGCGGGATCTACGAGCAGTACTTC. Translation: CASSSTASGIYEQYF. This sequence joins TRBV7-2 and TRBJ2-7, with TRBD2 identical over 9 bases. V lost 4 bases, J lost 3 bases, and 7 bases stayed unmatched. This CDR3 is 15 amino acids long. Germline assignment: CDR1 SGHTA and CDR2 FQGNSA.

This chain connects TRBV27 to TRBJ1-5, with 9 bases lining up with TRBD1. V trimming: 5 bases; J trimming: 4 bases; junction bases outside the gene matches: 3. The CDR3 is made up of 14 amino acids. Germline V lookup: CDR1 MNHEY, CDR2 SMNVEV (reference sequence). CDR3 coding DNA: TGTGCCAGCAGTCCCGGGACAGGGAATCAGCCCCAGCATTTT. It translates to CASSPGTGNQPQHF.

The chain is built from TRBV2 and TRBJ2-2; 11 bases are shared with TRBD2. Germline assignment: CDR1 SNHLY and CDR2 FYNNEI. There are 18 residues in the CDR3. After removal of 4 bases from V and 1 base from J, the junction contained 8 bases not matched to a gene. CDR3 residues: CASSVGSGGDVNTGELFF. The CDR3 coding sequence is TGTGCCAGCAGTGTTGGTAGCGGGGGGGACGTGAACACCGGGGAGCTGTTTTTT. The full variable domain, with the rest looked up from reference TRBV2 and TRBJ2-2, is EPEVTQTPSHQVTQMGQEVILRCVPISNHLYFYWYRQILGQKVEFLVSFYNNEISEKSEIFDDQFSVERPDGSNFTLKIRSTKLEDSAMYFCASSVGSGGDVNTGELFFGEGSRLTVL.

The chain uses TRBV12-2 and TRBJ2-6; the table's D gene call, TRBD2, was not cross checked with the DNA. TRBV12-2 is a documented pseudogene. The CDR3 spans 22 residues. CDR3 residues: CASRFRSNPGTSGGSGANVLTF. The CDR3 coding sequence is TGTGCAAGTCGCTTCAGATCGAACCCGGGGACTAGCGGGGGGTCTGGGGCCAACGTCCTGACTTTC.

This clone was counted only a few times. The chain couples TRBV30 to TRBJ2-2; D is perhaps TRBD1 (5 bases). The CDR3 has 14 residues. Germline CDR1 GTSNPN, CDR2 SVGIG (reference sequence). Between the trimmed V and J ends, which lost 4 bases and 2 bases, there was a span of 11 bases. The CDR3 sequence: CAWKGNLNTGELFF. The CDR3 nucleotides are TGTGCCTGGAAGGGGAATCTTAACACCGGGGAGCTGTTTTTT.

This chain links TRBV7-2 with TRBJ2-7; 10 bases match TRBD1. With 4 bases clipped from V and 7 bases from J, the junction kept 7 bases outside the gene matches. The CDR3 extends over 14 amino acids. Germline assignment: CDR1 SGHTA and CDR2 FQGNSA. CDR3 nucleotide sequence: TGTGCCAGCAGCTCGCGGACAGGGGGTTGGGAGCAGTACTTC. It codes for CASSSRTGGWEQYF.

J is TRBJ2-4 and V is TRBV19; D unresolved. The CDR3 has 14 residues. Germline lookup yields CDR1 LNHDA and CDR2 SQIVND (reference sequence). Trimming removed 2 bases from V and 7 bases from J, with 12 bases in between. This CDR3 is CASSITEKVNIQYF. The CDR3 DNA sequence: TGTGCCAGTAGTATAACAGAGAAAGTTAACATTCAGTACTTC.

The rearrangement uses TRBV28 and TRBJ2-7, with 10 nucleotides matching TRBD1. Germline CDR1 and CDR2: MDHEN and SYDVKM. The CDR3 is made up of 15 amino acids. Trimming removed 5 bases from V and 7 bases from J; junction bases left unmatched: 11. CDR3 in DNA: TGTGCCAGCAGTATGATCGGGACAGGGGTTTATGAGCAGTACTTC. This encodes CASSMIGTGVYEQYF.

The V call is TRBV19, the J call TRBJ2-1; the match to TRBD2 covers 8 bases. Germline V gene lookup returns CDR1 LNHDA and CDR2 SQIVND (reference sequence). This CDR3 has 16 amino acids. V lost 6 bases and J lost 9; bases outside the gene matches: 16. The CDR3 reads CASSPWTSNTAAEQFF. In DNA, the CDR3 is TGTGCCAGTAGCCCCTGGACTAGCAATACTGCCGCTGAGCAGTTCTTC.

The chain uses TRBV18 and TRBJ1-2, with D perhaps TRBD1 (6 bases). The CDR3 loop spans 14 amino acids. Germline V gene lookup returns CDR1 KGHSH and CDR2 LQKENI. The ends were cut back, 8 bases at V and 3 bases at J, with 16 bases in the middle. Here the CDR3 DNA reads TGTGCCAGCCACCCCCCAGGGGTATACTATGGCTACACCTTC. Its protein is CASHPPGVYYGYTF. The full variable domain, with the rest looked up from reference TRBV18 and TRBJ1-2, is NAGVMQNPRHLVRRRGQEARLRCSPMKGHSHVYWYRQLPEEGLKFMVYLQKENIIDESGMPKERFSAEFPKEGPSILRIQQVVRGDSAAYFCASHPPGVYYGYTFGSGTRLTVV.

The rearrangement links TRBV6-6 to TRBJ2-1; D ambiguous. The CDR3 loop spans 13 amino acids. Trimming removed 5 bases from V and 4 bases from J, with 9 bases in between. The germline V gene has CDR1 MNHNY and CDR2 SVGAGI (reference sequence). CDR3 sequence: CASSPLNYNEQFF. The CDR3 nucleotides read TGTGCCAGCAGTCCACTAAATTACAATGAGCAGTTCTTC.

This chain connects TRBV7-9 to TRBJ2-7, with 9 bases lining up with TRBD1. Germline CDR1 and CDR2: SEHNR and FQNEAQ (reference sequence). The CDR3 runs to 14 residues. V lost 4 bases, J lost 2 bases, and 3 bases stayed unmatched. The CDR3 DNA is TGTGCCAGCAGCTACCGGGACAGGGCCTACGAGCAGTACTTC. Translated, it gives CASSYRDRAYEQYF. The full variable domain, with the rest looked up from reference TRBV7-9 and TRBJ2-7, is DTGVSQNPRHKITKRGQNVTFRCDPISEHNRLYWYRQTLGQGPEFLTYFQNEAQLEKSRLLSDRFSAERPKGSFSTLEIQRTEQGDSAMYLCASSYRDRAYEQYFGPGTRLTVT.

With respect to this clone: Other nucleotide sequences in the sample specify the same CDR3. This chain links TRBV6-5 with TRBJ2-3, with a possible D match to TRBD2 (5 bases). The length of the CDR3 is 14 residues. Germline CDR1 and CDR2: MNHEY and SVGAGI. The V and J ends lost 2 bases and 1 base respectively, with 7 bases between them. This chain's CDR3 is CASSYGRGTDTQYF. CDR3 DNA: TGTGCCAGCAGTTACGGGCGGGGCACAGATACGCAGTATTTT.

The V call is TRBV4-3, the J call TRBJ1-1, with 7 positions matching TRBD1. Germline lookup yields CDR1 LGHNA and CDR2 YSLEER. V lost 5 bases, J lost 2 bases, and 5 bases stayed unmatched. The CDR3 spans 14 residues. CDR3 in amino acids: CASSTDRVNTEAFF. The CDR3 coding sequence is TGCGCCAGCAGCACTGACAGGGTTAACACTGAAGCTTTCTTT.

V gene TRBV18 combines with J gene TRBJ2-1; the D gene is possibly TRBD2 (7 bases). CDR1 and CDR2 (germline): KGHSH, LQKENI. Deletions cut 3 bases from V and 4 bases from J, with 13 bases between. The CDR3 spans 15 residues. The CDR3 nucleotides read TGTGCCAGCTCACCGAGGGGGGGGCAATACAATGAGCAGTTCTTC. As protein: CASSPRGGQYNEQFF.

The chain combines TRBV7-9 with TRBJ1-2, with D unclear. V lost 3 bases and J 4 bases, leaving 15 bases between the germline ends. Germline V gene sequence: CDR1 SEHNR, CDR2 FQNEAQ (reference sequence). The CDR3 runs to 15 residues. CDR3 region: CASSLSPRGGYGYTF. The CDR3, as DNA: TGTGCCAGCAGCTTGAGCCCTAGAGGCGGCTATGGCTACACCTTC.

The chain couples TRBV6-1 to TRBJ1-2; D is unresolved. Looked up from germline, CDR1 is MNHNS and CDR2 is SASEGT. The CDR3 totals 11 residues. V lost 3 bases, J lost 7 bases, and 6 bases lay in between. CDR3 in amino acids: CASSDGFGYTF. The CDR3 DNA is TGTGCCAGCAGTGACGGGTTTGGCTACACCTTC.

The chain has TRBV15 and TRBJ2-7, with TRBD1 identical over 9 bases. The CDR3 sequence is 15 residues long. CDR1 and CDR2 (germline): LNHNV, YYDKDF (reference sequence). V lost 2 bases, J lost 2 bases, and 4 bases stayed unmatched. The CDR3 region is CATSRPGTGPYEQYF. CDR3 nucleotide sequence: TGTGCCACCAGCAGACCGGGGACAGGGCCCTACGAGCAGTACTTC.

The chain combines TRBV19 with TRBJ2-7; the D gene is possibly TRBD1 (6 bases). The CDR3 is 15 amino acids. V was pared by 5 bases and J by 0 bases, with 14 bases between. Per germline, CDR1 LNHDA and CDR2 SQIVND (reference sequence). The CDR3 region has the DNA TGTGCCAGTAGTGTACGGGACATGTACTCCTACGAGCAGTACTTC. Its translation: CASSVRDMYSYEQYF.

The V call is TRBV7-2, the J call TRBJ1-1; D is uncertain. Between the trimmed V and J ends, which lost 1 base and 1 base, there was a span of 7 bases. Germline assignment: CDR1 SGHTA and CDR2 FQGNSA. The CDR3 is made up of 14 amino acids. As DNA, the CDR3 is TGTGCCAGCAGCTTAGGCCAGAAGAACACTGAAGCTTTCTTT. It is translated as CASSLGQKNTEAFF.

The genes are TRBV7-2 and TRBJ1-2; the match to TRBD1 covers 7 bases. Trimming at V came to 5 bases and at J to 5 bases, leaving 11 bases not matched to a gene. The CDR3 runs 15 residues. Germline V gene data show CDR1 as SGHTA and CDR2 as FQGNSA. CDR3 protein: CASSGSGTDYYGYTF. CDR3 DNA sequence: TGTGCCAGCAGCGGATCCGGGACAGACTATTATGGCTACACCTTC.